This T cell receptor (beta chain) was documented in a study of shared clonotypes between healthy human individuals. To note about this clone: Its antigen is unknown.

Replicate PCRs for sorted subsets used around 200 ng DNA; this equaled tens of thousands of T cell genomes. This table comes from immunoSEQ multiplex PCR, and its TCRdb copy is limited to in-frame clones, with some not included. The sample consists of about 1.1 million clones, 70% to 80% of them appearing once. Deletions cut 4 bases from V and 1 base from J, with 7 bases between. Germline V gene sequence: CDR1 SNHLY, CDR2 FYNNEI. This CDR3 region has 14 residues. Broader study findings: Sampling covered nothing but blood. Tissue TCR repertoires likely differ from those found in blood.

There were only Caucasian adults among the donors, and all lived in Nashville, Tennessee. This TCR was sampled from a man younger than 30 in good health. Some clones in this sample may be carry-over from other donors' samples. Sequenced sample: memory CD4+ T cells from PBMCs. Subset defined: CD45RA-negative fraction. This chain connects TRBV2 to TRBJ2-2, with D unresolved. CDR3 loop: CASSVERNTGELFF. In DNA, the CDR3 is TGTGCCAGCAGTGTCGAGAGGAACACCGGGGAGCTGTTTTTT.